This T cell receptor (beta chain) comes out of a study of control samples from healthy donors and cancer patients. Profiling relied on immunoSEQ multiplex PCR, and the TCRdb table lists in-frame clones only, not all of them. Of roughly 150,000 clones listed, approximately 86% are singletons. Trimming stripped 1 base from V and 1 base from J, with 10 bases between. CDR1 is SGHVS and CDR2 is FQNEAQ in the germline V gene. CDR3 size: 16 residues. The clonotype comes from a young man in good health. The chain links TRBV7-8 to TRBJ2-2; possible D gene TRBD1, 6 bases. The sequencing input was blood. The CDR3: CASSLVGGQNTGELFF. CDR3 DNA: TGTGCCAGCAGCTTAGTAGGGGGACAGAACACCGGGGAGCTGTTTTTT.